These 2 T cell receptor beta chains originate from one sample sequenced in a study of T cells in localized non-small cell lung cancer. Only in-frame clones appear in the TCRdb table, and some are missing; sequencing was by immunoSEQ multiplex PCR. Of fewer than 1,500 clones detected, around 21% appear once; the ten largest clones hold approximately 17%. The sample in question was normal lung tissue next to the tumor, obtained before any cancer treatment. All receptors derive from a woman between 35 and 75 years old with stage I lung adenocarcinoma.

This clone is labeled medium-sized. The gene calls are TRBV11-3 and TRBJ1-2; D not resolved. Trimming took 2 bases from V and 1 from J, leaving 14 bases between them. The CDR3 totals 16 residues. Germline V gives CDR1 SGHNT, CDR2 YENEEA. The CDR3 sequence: CASSLLATSFNYGYTF. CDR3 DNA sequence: TGTGCCAGCAGCTTACTGGCCACCAGTTTTAACTATGGCTACACCTTC.

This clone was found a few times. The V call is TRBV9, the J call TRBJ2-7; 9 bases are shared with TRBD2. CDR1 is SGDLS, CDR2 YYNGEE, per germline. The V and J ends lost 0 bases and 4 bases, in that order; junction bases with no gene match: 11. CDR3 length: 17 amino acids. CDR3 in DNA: TGTGCCAGCAGCGTAGGTTATGGCGGTAGCGGGAGTTACGAGCAGTACTTC. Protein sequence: CASSVGYGGSGSYEQYF.